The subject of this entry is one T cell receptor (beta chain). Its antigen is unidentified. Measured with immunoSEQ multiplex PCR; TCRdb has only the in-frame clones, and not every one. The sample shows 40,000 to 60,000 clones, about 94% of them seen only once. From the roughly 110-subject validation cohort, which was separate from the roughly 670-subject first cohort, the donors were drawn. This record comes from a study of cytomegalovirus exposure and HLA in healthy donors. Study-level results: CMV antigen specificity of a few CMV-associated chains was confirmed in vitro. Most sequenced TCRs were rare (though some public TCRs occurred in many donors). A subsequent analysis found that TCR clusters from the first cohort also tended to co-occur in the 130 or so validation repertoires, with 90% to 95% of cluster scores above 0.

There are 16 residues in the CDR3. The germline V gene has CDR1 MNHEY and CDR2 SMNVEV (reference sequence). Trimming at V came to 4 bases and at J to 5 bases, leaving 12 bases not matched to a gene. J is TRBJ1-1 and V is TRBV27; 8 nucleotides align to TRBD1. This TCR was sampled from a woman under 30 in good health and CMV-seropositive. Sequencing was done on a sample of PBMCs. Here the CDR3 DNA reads TGTGCCAGCAGTTCCGGACAGGGTCGCCAATCGACTGAAGCTTTCTTT. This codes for CASSSGQGRQSTEAFF.